These 17 T cell receptor beta chains were all obtained from the same sample, sequenced in a study of blood T cell repertoires in COVID-19. Some clones are missing from TCRdb's copy, which holds only in-frame ones; the method was immunoSEQ multiplex PCR. There are about 78,000 clones in the sample; under 80% occur only once, and less than 10% lies in the top ten. Input material: peripheral blood. These receptors were collected from a human donor in a cohort sampled during active COVID-19.

This chain uses TRBV4-3 with TRBJ1-2, with 7 bases that match TRBD1. V dropped 1 base and J dropped 4; count of bases not matched to a gene: 3. The CDR3 has 14 amino acids. Germline V gives CDR1 LGHNA, CDR2 YSLEER. The CDR3 sequence is CASSQGTGAYGYTF. Written as DNA, the CDR3 is TGCGCCAGCAGCCAAGGTACAGGGGCCTATGGCTACACCTTC.

The sample holds one count of this clone. The chain is built from TRBV10-1 and TRBJ2-5; the match to TRBD2 covers 7 bases. CDR1 is WNHNN, CDR2 SYGVQD, per germline (reference sequence). CDR3 length equals 18 residues. Trimming at V came to 6 bases and at J to 3 bases, leaving 19 bases not matched to a gene. CDR3 sequence reads: CASSLRTGTGGAEETQYF. The CDR3 DNA follows: TGCGCCAGCAGCCTGAGAACTGGAACGGGGGGTGCGGAAGAGACCCAGTACTTC.

The rearrangement links TRBV18 to TRBJ1-1, with D unclear. Trimming stripped 2 bases from V and 0 bases from J, with 4 bases between. The germline V gene encodes CDR1 KGHSH and CDR2 LQKENI. The CDR3 spans 13 residues. CDR3 sequence: CASSPDLNTEAFF. For the CDR3, the DNA is TGTGCCAGCTCACCAGACTTGAACACTGAAGCTTTCTTT.

The chain is built from TRBV10-3 and TRBJ1-1; a weak D match, TRBD1 (6 bases). Looked up from germline, CDR1 is ENHRY and CDR2 is SYGVKD. The CDR3 runs to 15 residues. V was trimmed by 6 bases and J by 4 bases, leaving 18 bases between them. The CDR3 sequence is CAIRAQGAEATEAFF. The CDR3 DNA is TGTGCCATCAGAGCACAGGGAGCGGAGGCCACTGAAGCTTTCTTT.

The chain carries TRBV29-1 and TRBJ2-5; 7 positions match TRBD2. CDR1 and CDR2 (germline): SQVTM, ANQGSEA. The CDR3 runs to 15 residues. V was clipped by 7 bases and J by 4 bases; unmatched bases: 15. DNA for the CDR3: TGCAGCGGGGCCTCGAGACTAGCCGTGGGAGAGACCCAGTACTTC. It encodes CSGASRLAVGETQYF.

The rearrangement joins TRBV19 to TRBJ2-7; tentatively, D is TRBD2 (6 bases). Looked up from germline, CDR1 is LNHDA and CDR2 is SQIVND (reference sequence). The CDR3 is 12 residues long. Trimming took off 1 base at V and 6 bases at J, with 7 bases between the two ends. The CDR3: CASSIGAGEQYF. DNA for the CDR3: TGTGCCAGTAGTATAGGAGCGGGCGAGCAGTACTTC.

The chain recombines TRBV7-2 with TRBJ1-3; 7 bases line up with TRBD1. This CDR3 region has 16 residues. The V and J ends lost 5 bases and 1 base, in that order; junction bases with no gene match: 8. The germline V gene encodes CDR1 SGHTA and CDR2 FQGNSA. The CDR3 DNA follows: TGTGCCAGCAGCGGCCAGGGACAGAAGTCTGGAAACACCATATATTTT. Protein: CASSGQGQKSGNTIYF.

This clone occurred once. The V gene is TRBV6-1, the J gene TRBJ2-2; 8 bases match TRBD2. CDR1 is MNHNS and CDR2 is SASEGT in the germline V gene. This CDR3 comprises 16 residues. V was clipped by 4 bases and J by 6 bases; unmatched bases: 10. In DNA form, the CDR3 reads TGTGCCAGCAGTGCCAGCGGGGGCGGGTTCGCCGGGGAGCTGTTTTTT. Translating it yields CASSASGGGFAGELFF.

This chain links TRBV30 with TRBJ2-5, with unresolved D. CDR1 is GTSNPN, CDR2 SVGIG, per germline (reference sequence). V lost 3 bases, J lost 4 bases, and 12 bases lay in between. The length of the CDR3 is 13 residues. The CDR3, as DNA: TGTGCCTGGAGCCGACTCCTCAGAGAGACCCAGTACTTC. Amino acid sequence: CAWSRLLRETQYF. Looking up the rest from reference TRBV30 and TRBJ2-5 gives the full variable domain: SQTIHQWPATLVQPVGSPLSLECTVEGTSNPNLYWYRQAAGRGLQLLFYSVGIGQISSEVPQNLSASRPQDRQFILSSKKLLLSDSGFYLCAWSRLLRETQYFGPGTRLLVL.

This clone has more than one count but fewer than ten. A junction boundary mismatches the germline segment, possibly from a read error. J is TRBJ1-2 and V is TRBV6-1; TRBD1 agrees at 8 bases. The CDR3 spans 15 residues. Germline CDR1 MNHNS, CDR2 SASEGT. Here the CDR3 reads CASTEQGGPNYGYTF. DNA of the CDR3: TGTGCCAGCACTGAACAGGGGGGACCCAACTATGGCTACACCTTC.

This clone was seen only once. The chain has TRBV6-6 and TRBJ1-5; D not certain. V was clipped by 4 bases and J by 4 bases, with 11 bases between them. The germline CDR1 and CDR2 sequences are MNHNY and SVGAGI (reference sequence). The CDR3 loop spans 14 amino acids. DNA for the CDR3: TGTGCCAGCAGTTTATCCGGGAAAAATCAGCCCCAGCATTTT. It translates to CASSLSGKNQPQHF.

CDR3 amino acids: CASAPSGKTNEKLFF. The CDR3 bases are TGTGCCAGCGCCCCCTCAGGGAAAACTAATGAAAAACTGTTTTTT. The rearrangement links TRBV27 to TRBJ1-4; weak D call: TRBD1 (5 bases). This CDR3 comprises 15 residues. Germline V lookup: CDR1 MNHEY, CDR2 SMNVEV (reference sequence). Trimming removed 8 bases at V and 1 base at J, with 14 bases between.

The V and J genes are TRBV6-2 or TRBV6-3 and TRBJ1-1, with a tentative D call TRBD1 (6 bases). The CDR3 is 17 residues long. V was cut by 5 bases and J by 3 bases, with 22 bases left in between. Germline assignment: CDR1 MNHEY and CDR2 SVGEGT. CDR3 amino acids: CASSHPPTQGLDTEAFF. In DNA form, the CDR3 reads TGTGCCAGCAGTCACCCCCCCACACAGGGTTTGGACACTGAAGCTTTCTTT.

The CDR3 bases are TGTGCCAGCAGTGATGAAGACAGGGCCAATCAGCCCCAGCATTTT. Its translation: CASSDEDRANQPQHF. The V call is TRBV6-1, the J call TRBJ1-5, with 7 nucleotides matching TRBD1. Germline values: CDR1 MNHNS, CDR2 SASEGT. This CDR3 is built from 15 residues. The V segment lost 3 bases and the J segment 3 bases; nucleotides outside the gene matches: 5.

This chain connects TRBV28 to TRBJ1-4; a weak D match, TRBD1 (5 bases). Looked up from germline, CDR1 is MDHEN and CDR2 is SYDVKM. V was cut by 6 bases and J by 4 bases, with 18 bases left in between. This CDR3 region has 16 residues. As DNA, the CDR3 is TGTGCCAGCAGCCCTACGCCAGACAGACATAATGAAAAACTGTTTTTT. This translates into CASSPTPDRHNEKLFF.

This clone was counted between two and nine times. V is TRBV7-9 and J is TRBJ2-2; D gene uncertain. The V gene's germline CDR1 is SEHNR and CDR2 FQNEAQ (reference sequence). The length of the CDR3 is 12 residues. V shed 1 base and J shed 8 bases, with 5 bases lying between them. The CDR3 DNA is TGTGCCAGCAGCTTAGAAGCGGGGGAGCTGTTTTTT. This sequence encodes CASSLEAGELFF.

In regard to this clone: This same CDR3 is encoded by further DNA sequences in the sample. V and J are TRBV12-3 or TRBV12-4 and TRBJ2-5; 11 bases match TRBD2. The CDR3 sequence is 13 residues long. V was pared by 6 bases and J by 5 bases, with 2 bases of the junction left unmatched. CDR3 coding DNA: TGTGCCAGCAGCCCTAGCGGGGGGGAGACCCAGTACTTC. Translating it yields CASSPSGGETQYF.